This T cell receptor beta chain was sequenced for a study of T-cell reconstitution after alpha-beta-depleted transplantation in children (dated by TCRdb to the mid-2010s). Notes on the research overall: T-cell immune reconstitution after TCRalphabeta/CD19-depleted allogeneic hematopoietic cell transplantation in children was quantitatively tracked in the study by means of TCR repertoire profiling.

Concerning this clonotype itself: Its antigen is not yet known. Per-base quality was not reported, and no clone a single base away is much larger than it.

Preparation of the library involved PCR. The sample was run on an Illumina HiSeq 2500. To normalize quantification of the TCRbeta repertoire, the TCR libraries were built with molecular barcoding that relied on unique molecular identifiers. Starting from the raw public reads, TCRdb applied fastp trimming at Q25, assembled clones with MiXCR and retained in-frame beta chains. Each entry merges the rows of one CDR3 protein and shows their most common DNA and genes. This sample comprises more than 200,000 distinct CDR3 sequences, more than 20% of them detected only once. The ten largest clones represent about 4.8% of the sample. The full study reports these points: The high TCRbeta diversity at day 60 in some patients was ascribed to recipient T cells and intrathymic progenitors that had survived conditioning. The apparently early alphabetaT-cell count recovery about two months after transplant was reportedly dependent on only several hundred rapidly expanded clones derived from non-depleted graft cells. Hyperexpanded clone frequencies declined over subsequent months; after one year, T-cell counts and TCRbeta diversity were mostly attributed to newly produced T cells.

Taken from the germline V gene, the CDR1 and CDR2 loops are SGHRS and YFSETQ. Trimming removed 1 base from V and 4 bases from J, leaving 18 bases between the germline ends. Taken from cysteine to phenylalanine, the CDR3 has 17 residues. Kept here is only the CDR3 DNA, which spans 51 bases and is read in frame from base 1. What the treatment or condition label conveys for this sample: allogeneic hematopoietic cell transplantation with graft depleted of TCRalphabeta T cells and CD19 B cells. The children who served as transplant recipients had been given grafts of TCRalphabeta/CD19-depleted allogeneic hematopoietic cells.

The sequence was collected from a female patient aged 2-10 years who had a stem cell transplant for congenital amegakaryocytic thrombocytopenia, so the T cells may come from the graft donor. Sequences were derived from PBMCs, mostly from graft donor cells, sampled 360 days after TCRalphabeta/CD19-depleted stem cell transplant. This receptor chain uses TRBV5-1 and TRBJ2-1, with a tentative D call of TRBD1 or TRBD2, each matching 5 bases. Here the CDR3 is given as CASSLIGAGVFYNEQFF. The nucleotide sequence is TGCGCCAGCAGCTTGATTGGGGCCGGGGTTTTTTACAATGAGCAGTTCTTC.